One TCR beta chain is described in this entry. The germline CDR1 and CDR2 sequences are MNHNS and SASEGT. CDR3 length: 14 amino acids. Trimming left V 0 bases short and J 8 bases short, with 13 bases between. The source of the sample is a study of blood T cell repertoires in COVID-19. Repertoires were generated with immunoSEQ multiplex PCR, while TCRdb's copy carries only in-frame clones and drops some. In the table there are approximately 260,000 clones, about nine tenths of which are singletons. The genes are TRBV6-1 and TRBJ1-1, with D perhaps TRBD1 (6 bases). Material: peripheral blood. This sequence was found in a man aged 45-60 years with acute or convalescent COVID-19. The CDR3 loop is CASSEAPTRGEAFF. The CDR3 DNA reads TGTGCCAGCAGTGAAGCCCCCACGAGGGGGGAAGCTTTCTTT.